These T cell receptor beta chains were read from a single sample in a study of cytomegalovirus exposure and HLA in healthy donors. Only in-frame clones appear in the TCRdb table, and some are missing; sequencing was by immunoSEQ multiplex PCR. The sample carries roughly 250,000 clones, 80% recorded once. Sequencing was done on a sample of PBMCs. The receptor source for this set is a girl aged 2 to 9 in good health and CMV-seronegative. CDR3s leave out the opening cysteine and the closing phenylalanine or tryptophan.

J gene | V gene | CDR3 protein
TRBJ2-1 | TRBV13 | ASSLSGLAGGPNLNEQF
TRBJ2-1 | TRBV29-1 | SVVGLANEQF
TRBJ2-3 | TRBV4-1 | ASSQHRGRWDTQY
TRBJ2-7 | TRBV6-5 | ASSYSVTGSPYEQY
TRBJ2-2 | TRBV6-4 | ASSESTGAGAGTGELF
TRBJ1-6 | TRBV7-8 | ASSPQSFSSPLH
TRBJ2-5 | TRBV5-1 | ASSLEASGTQATQY
TRBJ1-4 | TRBV7-9 | ASSSFIATNEKLF
TRBJ2-3 | TRBV4-2 | ASSQPWGLAGGNTQY
TRBJ1-2 | TRBV7-9 | ASSSSRDSYGYT
TRBJ1-1 | TRBV27 | ASSFRAAGTEAF
TRBJ1-5 | TRBV28 | ASISEGTGKSQPQH
TRBJ2-5 | TRBV7-9 | ASSGSSGRRETQY
TRBJ2-5 | TRBV4-2 | ASSQDLEGLAAQETQY
TRBJ2-1 | TRBV5-6 | ASIRLAGGGHGEQF
TRBJ2-1 | TRBV15 | ATSRERGYYNEQF
TRBJ1-1 | TRBV5-1 | ASRQENTEAF
TRBJ2-5 | TRBV7-2 | ASSRRLSYQETQY
TRBJ1-3 | TRBV6-6 | ASSRGLNGNTIY
TRBJ1-6 | TRBV4-1 | ASSQREDSPLH
TRBJ1-5 | TRBV28 | ASSLTYSNQPQH
TRBJ2-5 | TRBV4-2 | ASSQDRQGHQETQY
TRBJ1-5 | TRBV2 | ASSLGQGNQPQH
TRBJ2-1 | TRBV9 | ASSAPPRQKAYNEQF
TRBJ2-5 | TRBV7-3 | ASSLSGGETQY
TRBJ2-1 | TRBV19 | ASSIAGRSYNEQF
TRBJ2-2 | TRBV7-9 | ASSTRGTNTGELF
TRBJ2-7 | TRBV29-1 | SVEGFQDSLYYEQY
TRBJ2-5 | TRBV28 | ASSSAGGQETQY
TRBJ2-3 | TRBV2 | ASSRQGAGDTQY
TRBJ2-3 | TRBV7-3 | ASSLDREGTDTQY
TRBJ1-5 | TRBV5-4 | ASSSGGAGQPQH
TRBJ1-2 | TRBV28 | ASSFGGLDDGYT
TRBJ2-1 | TRBV7-3 | ASSLSGTGYNEQF
TRBJ1-4 | TRBV30 | AWSDREGEKLF